This T cell receptor (beta chain) was observed in a study of memory CD4+ T cells and cytomegalovirus serostatus. Study-wide results and limits: Each of approximately 63 CMV-associated TCRbeta sequences occurred in one to five individuals.

This clone was counted only a few times. Its antigen is still unknown. Original analysis: After removing out-of-frame reads, under 2.5 million distinct TCRbeta sequences remained. The data were produced by immunoSEQ multiplex PCR, yet TCRdb's version contains in-frame clones alone and is incomplete. V, J and clone size derive from that table, while D and trimming were established from the DNA sequence. The sample carries under 80,000 clones, about 73% recorded once. Single viable CD3+CD4+CD8-CD45RO+ cells were sorted as the memory CD4+ T cells. Serostatus was set by detecting CMV pp150, pp28, p38, p52 IgG. The sequence derives from an adult in good health and CMV-seropositive. Sequenced input: memory CD4+ T cells from blood.

As DNA, the CDR3 is TGTGCCAGCAGCCCGCGAGGTTATGGCTACACCTTC. Its protein is CASSPRGYGYTF. This rearrangement joins TRBV28 to TRBJ1-2; no clear D gene. This CDR3 has 12 residues. Germline CDR1 MDHEN, CDR2 SYDVKM. The V gene lost 6 bases and the J gene lost 5 bases, with 10 bases spanning the gap.